The T cell receptor beta chain under discussion was sequenced for a study of radiotherapy plus CTLA-4 blockade in lung cancer. The germline gives CDR1 SEHNR, CDR2 FQNEAQ (reference sequence). Trimming cost V 1 base and J 0 bases, with 16 bases left between them. CDR3 length equals 17 residues. Using immunoSEQ multiplex PCR, the repertoire was profiled, and TCRdb retains in-frame clones only, with some absent. Among 52,000 or so clones listed, approximately 84% were seen once. The starting material was peripheral blood, obtained from a patient treated with radiotherapy plus ipilimumab. The chain recombines TRBV7-9 with TRBJ2-7; possibly TRBD1 for D (6 bases). The TCR originated in a human donor with non-small cell lung cancer whose response to radiotherapy plus ipilimumab could not be evaluated. The CDR3 region is CASSLGQGLGYSYEQYF. The CDR3 bases are TGTGCCAGCAGCTTAGGCCAGGGGTTAGGGTACTCCTACGAGCAGTACTTC.